One and the same sample provided the 22 T cell receptor beta chains below, sequenced in a study of cytomegalovirus exposure and HLA in healthy donors. 60 Vbeta and 13 Jbeta primers were used in PCR. Measured with immunoSEQ multiplex PCR; TCRdb has only the in-frame clones, and not every one. The repertoire holds some 180,000 clones, with around 80% as singletons. Sequencing used PBMCs. All receptors derive from a woman aged 25 to 39 in good health and CMV-seropositive.

The chain uses TRBV5-1 and TRBJ1-1; D possibly corresponds to TRBD1 (6 bases). Looked up from germline, CDR1 is SGHRS and CDR2 is YFSETQ. The germline V and J ends were trimmed by 1 base and 2 bases, with 12 bases remaining between them. The CDR3 has 15 amino acids. CDR3 in DNA: TGCGCCAGCAGCTTGTTCCGGACAGCTAACACTGAAGCTTTCTTT. Translated, it gives CASSLFRTANTEAFF.

The rearrangement joins TRBV29-1 to TRBJ2-5; D is perhaps TRBD2 (6 bases). The J call may be in error: the DNA end matches TRBJ2-7 better. The CDR3 contains 13 residues. Germline V gene data show CDR1 as SQVTM and CDR2 as ANQGSEA. The CDR3 spells CSVGRDFPYEQYF. DNA of the CDR3: TGCAGCGTGGGCCGGGACTTCCCATACGAGCAGTACTTC.

In nucleotides, the CDR3 is TGTGCCAGCAGCCCGCCGGGAGCGGGAGCCTACGAGCAGTACTTC. The encoded protein is CASSPPGAGAYEQYF. V usage is TRBV7-9 and J usage is TRBJ2-7; 8 positions agree with TRBD2. The CDR3 has 15 residues. The germline V gene encodes CDR1 SEHNR and CDR2 FQNEAQ (reference sequence). V lost 5 bases, J lost 2 bases, and 8 bases stayed unmatched.

The CDR3 sequence is CASSSRRRADPLETQYF. The CDR3 DNA reads TGTGCCAGCAGCTCCCGCCGCAGGGCAGACCCCCTAGAGACCCAGTACTTC. This chain joins TRBV5-5 and TRBJ2-5; D is possibly TRBD1 (5 bases). The CDR3 consists of 17 residues. V was cut by 3 bases and J by 4 bases, with 22 bases left in between. Germline V gives CDR1 SGHKS, CDR2 YYEKEE (reference sequence).

The chain combines TRBV19 with TRBJ1-5; D is ambiguous. The CDR3 runs to 16 residues. Germline lookup yields CDR1 LNHDA and CDR2 SQIVND (reference sequence). V lost 0 bases, J lost 2 bases, and 11 bases lay in between. Here the CDR3 reads CASSIDEGSGNQPQHF. As DNA, the CDR3 is TGTGCCAGTAGTATAGATGAGGGCTCGGGCAATCAGCCCCAGCATTTT.

The genes are TRBV4-1 and TRBJ2-7, with D possibly matching TRBD2 (5 bases). With 4 bases removed from V and 3 bases from J, the gap between germline ends came to 16 bases. Per the germline V gene, CDR1 is MGHRA and CDR2 is YSYEKL. The CDR3 length is 15 residues. CDR3 nucleotides: TGCGCCAGCAGCCTAAAGGAACCCGGGGACTACGAGCAGTACTTC. Translated, it gives CASSLKEPGDYEQYF.

This clone was observed a single time. The gene calls are TRBV5-1 and TRBJ2-5; 8 nucleotides align to TRBD2. This CDR3 spans 15 amino acids. In germline, CDR1 is SGHRS, CDR2 YFSETQ. Trimming cost V 5 bases and J 3 bases; bases outside gene matches: 9. DNA of the CDR3: TGCGCCAGCAGAAGGGCGGGGGGCGCCGAAGAGACCCAGTACTTC. Its translation is CASRRAGGAEETQYF.

The chain recombines TRBV7-9 with TRBJ1-3; D gene uncertain. CDR3 length: 12 amino acids. The V end lost 3 bases, the J end lost 6 bases, and 6 bases lay between the germline ends. Germline CDR1 is SEHNR and CDR2 is FQNEAQ (reference sequence). The CDR3 protein is CASSFHLNTIYF. CDR3 DNA sequence: TGTGCCAGCAGCTTCCACTTAAACACCATATATTTT.

The V gene is TRBV9, the J gene TRBJ2-2; 7 positions match TRBD1. Germline V CDR1 and CDR2: SGDLS, YYNGEE. The trim removed 2 bases at V and 8 bases at J, leaving 6 bases unmatched. This CDR3 is built from 14 residues. The CDR3 DNA is TGTGCCAGCAGCGTCCGACAGGGCCAGGGGGAGCTGTTTTTT. Protein product: CASSVRQGQGELFF.

The genes are TRBV19 and TRBJ2-7; no firm D call. The V gene's germline CDR1 is LNHDA and CDR2 SQIVND (reference sequence). The CDR3 contains 12 residues. Trimming took 7 bases from V and 4 from J, leaving 11 bases between them. The CDR3 here is CASMGRSYEQYF. The CDR3, as DNA: TGTGCCAGTATGGGCAGAAGTTACGAGCAGTACTTC.

The chain links TRBV4-1 to TRBJ2-3, with 11 bases that match TRBD2. The CDR3 length is 17 residues. In germline, CDR1 is MGHRA, CDR2 YSYEKL. Unmatched junction bases numbered 13, after V lost 4 bases and J lost 7 bases. CDR3 sequence reads: CASSRLLAGAVKNTQYF. The CDR3 DNA reads as TGCGCCAGCAGCCGACTACTAGCGGGAGCCGTGAAAAATACGCAGTATTTT.

Comment on this clone: Without the conserved terminal phenylalanine or tryptophan, this CDR3 likely stems from a read error. Because the CDR3's place on the DNA is in doubt, the DNA is left out and the CDR3 is given as listed by TCRdb. This chain joins TRBV25-1 and TRBJ1-1; TRBD1 is taken as the D call from the table, unchecked against the DNA. Germline CDR1 is MGHDK and CDR2 is SYGVNS. The CDR3 sequence runs 13 residues, both termini included. CDR3 region: CASSVLIRTDKSE.

The rearrangement uses TRBV7-2 and TRBJ2-7; 8 bases line up with TRBD1. CDR1 is SGHTA and CDR2 is FQGNSA in the germline V gene. Losses at the gene ends were 2 bases for V and 0 bases for J; bases not matched to a gene: 9. This CDR3 is built from 17 residues. CDR3 sequence (DNA): TGTGCCAGCAGCTTACCCCGGGACAGGCGATTCTCCTACGAGCAGTACTTC. Amino acid sequence: CASSLPRDRRFSYEQYF.

The chain carries TRBV10-3 and TRBJ2-7, with D perhaps TRBD1 (5 bases). The CDR3 runs to 14 residues. Germline loops: CDR1 ENHRY, CDR2 SYGVKD. V lost 4 bases and J lost 0, with 10 bases in between. DNA for the CDR3: TGTGCCATCAGTGCCGACAGAGTCTCCTACGAGCAGTACTTC. Translating it yields CAISADRVSYEQYF.

The rearrangement uses TRBV20-1 and TRBJ2-7; tentative D call: TRBD2 (6 bases). The V end lost 6 bases, the J end lost 6 bases, and 12 bases lay between the germline ends. Per the germline V gene, CDR1 is DFQATT and CDR2 is SNEGSKA (reference sequence). The CDR3 runs to 11 residues. The CDR3 DNA is TGCAGTGCCCGGGGGTCCGGCGAGCAGTACTTC. Translation: CSARGSGEQYF.

The V and J genes are TRBV9 and TRBJ1-2; D gene unclear. The CDR3 spans 15 residues. Germline V gives CDR1 SGDLS, CDR2 YYNGEE. Trimming shortened V by 4 bases and J by 2 bases, and 15 bases separated the two germline ends. In DNA form, the CDR3 reads TGTGCCAGCAGCCCGAGATTACCCTACAACTATGGCTACACCTTC. This gives the protein CASSPRLPYNYGYTF.

This sequence joins TRBV27 and TRBJ2-7; D is uncertain. This CDR3 has 18 residues. In germline, CDR1 is MNHEY, CDR2 SMNVEV (reference sequence). The V end was cut by 0 bases, the J end by 4 bases, with 22 bases between. CDR3 bases: TGTGCCAGCAGTTTATCGCACGGCGAGGCAATCCCCGCGTACGAGCAGTACTTC. Translating it yields CASSLSHGEAIPAYEQYF.

The rearrangement joins TRBV18 to TRBJ2-5; no clear D gene. The CDR3 has 15 amino acids. Per germline, CDR1 KGHSH and CDR2 LQKENI. Trimming removed 1 base at V and 1 base at J, with 10 bases between. In nucleotides, the CDR3 is TGTGCCAGCTCACCACTATCCCGGTCCCAAGAGACCCAGTACTTC. As protein: CASSPLSRSQETQYF.

This sequence joins TRBV7-9 and TRBJ1-3; no clear D gene. The CDR3 is made up of 14 amino acids. Germline loops: CDR1 SEHNR, CDR2 FQNEAQ (reference sequence). The V end was cut by 3 bases, the J end by 1 base, with 7 bases between. The CDR3 DNA sequence: TGTGCCAGCAGCTTTGCAGGATCTGGAAACACCATATATTTT. This translates into CASSFAGSGNTIYF.

This chain uses TRBV25-1 with TRBJ1-1; the D is unclear. The V end was cut by 6 bases, the J end by 5 bases, with 13 bases between. The CDR3 consists of 13 residues. Looked up from germline, CDR1 is MGHDK and CDR2 is SYGVNS. CDR3 protein: CASSRREVTEAFF. CDR3 bases: TGTGCCAGCAGCCGAAGGGAGGTGACTGAAGCTTTCTTT.

The chain links TRBV5-8 to TRBJ1-1; D ambiguous. Trimming took 5 bases from V and 1 from J, leaving 15 bases between them. CDR3 length equals 15 residues. Germline values: CDR1 SGHTS, CDR2 YDEGEE. CDR3 DNA: TGTGCCAGCAGGCCTGGTGAGGGCTGGAACACTGAAGCTTTCTTT. Its protein product is CASRPGEGWNTEAFF.

This clone showed up just a few times. V and J are TRBV4-3 and TRBJ2-4; 8 positions match TRBD2. The CDR3 is 17 amino acids. Germline V gene data show CDR1 as LGHNA and CDR2 as YSLEER. After removal of 1 base from V and 8 bases from J, the junction contained 13 bases not matched to a gene. This CDR3 reads CASSQGSSSGGIHIQYF. For the CDR3, the DNA is TGCGCCAGCAGCCAAGGGTCGTCGAGCGGGGGCATTCACATTCAGTACTTC.